This T cell receptor (beta chain) was recovered during a study of T cell responses to AZD1222 COVID-19 vaccine. This CDR3 is built from 13 residues. The germline V and J ends were trimmed by 4 bases and 14 bases, with 15 bases remaining between them. Germline CDR1 reads SNHLY; CDR2 reads FYNNEI. Generated by immunoSEQ multiplex PCR, the TCRdb table keeps only in-frame clones and is missing some. The sample includes approximately 140,000 clones, approximately 90% of them seen just once. This chain joins TRBV2 and TRBJ1-6; no definite D call. This receptor was identified in an adult who received the AZD1222 COVID-19 vaccine. The specimen comprised peripheral blood, sampled 28 days after the second AZD1222 dose. The CDR3 DNA sequence: TGTGCCAGCAGTGGGGGTTCTGGAGCGTCCCTCCACTTT. Translating it yields CASSGGSGASLHF.